This T cell receptor beta chain was sequenced in a study of cytomegalovirus exposure and HLA in healthy donors. The PCR contained 60 Vbeta and 13 Jbeta primers. Sequencing used immunoSEQ multiplex PCR; TCRdb keeps in-frame clones, though not all of them. Here the sample spans 100,000 to 150,000 clones, approximately 82% being singletons. In the case of this clone: The antigen is unknown.

The CDR3 spans 18 residues. Germline CDR1 and CDR2: KGHSH and LQKENI. Trimming took off 4 bases at V and 2 bases at J, with 23 bases between the two ends. Study-wide results and limits: It was 150 or so TCR beta chains that were listed as cytomegalovirus-associated.

This TCR derives from a man aged 18 to 30 in good health and CMV-seropositive. The V and J genes are TRBV18 and TRBJ1-1, with a weak D call TRBD1 (5 bases). Sample: PBMCs. CDR3 in amino acids: CASSLLRWGGVGNTEAFF. The DNA for the CDR3 is TGTGCCAGCTCACTTCTGCGGTGGGGGGGTGTGGGAAACACTGAAGCTTTCTTT. The variable domain in full, with the rest retrieved from reference TRBV18 and TRBJ1-1, is NAGVMQNPRHLVRRRGQEARLRCSPMKGHSHVYWYRQLPEEGLKFMVYLQKENIIDESGMPKERFSAEFPKEGPSILRIQQVVRGDSAAYFCASSLLRWGGVGNTEAFFGQGTRLTVV.